This TCR beta chain was identified during a study of blood T cell repertoires in COVID-19. Across the study: COVID-19 samples, acute and convalescent, were from the United States, Italy and Spain.

Germline V gene data show CDR1 as LNHDA and CDR2 as SQIVND (reference sequence). The length of the CDR3 is 14 residues. V lost 8 bases and J 3 bases, leaving 14 bases between the germline ends. The method was immunoSEQ multiplex PCR; TCRdb's version includes in-frame clones alone and lacks a portion of them. The sample consists of under 250,000 clones, more than 70% of them appearing once. The V gene is TRBV19, the J gene TRBJ1-5; TRBD1 is a possible D gene (5 bases). The clonotype comes from a man aged 35 to 55 with active or convalescent COVID-19. The sequenced material came from peripheral blood. CDR3 loop: CASQGGLNNQPQHF. The CDR3 DNA follows: TGTGCCAGTCAGGGAGGTTTAAACAATCAGCCCCAGCATTTT.